A selection of T cell receptor beta chains follows, all from one sample in a study of blood T cell repertoires in COVID-19. The table came from immunoSEQ multiplex PCR; TCRdb's copy has only in-frame clones and leaves some out. This sample has approximately 190,000 clones, with 70% to 90% found just once. The sequencing input was peripheral blood. The receptors come from a man aged 40-49 years with active or convalescent COVID-19. Both conserved end residues are trimmed from each CDR3.

V gene: TRBV19; CDR3 protein: ASSTAKQGANYGYT
V gene: TRBV12-3/TRBV12-4; CDR3 protein: ASRGTGNQPQH
V gene: TRBV4-1; CDR3 protein: ASSQGLGSPRQPQH
V gene: TRBV28; CDR3 protein: ASSFSATNEKLF
V gene: TRBV5-6; CDR3 protein: ASSRTGANQPQH
V gene: TRBV10-3; CDR3 protein: AISDPQLAEERDTQY
V gene: TRBV19; CDR3 protein: ASSLTSGRNNEQF
V gene: TRBV24-1; CDR3 protein: ATSERGRVYGYT
V gene: TRBV7-3; CDR3 protein: ASSLKGAGYNEQF
V gene: TRBV15; CDR3 protein: ATSREGLDNEQF
V gene: TRBV19; CDR3 protein: ASNPLGQGGGYT
V gene: TRBV20-1; CDR3 protein: SASIFAAGGYNEQF
V gene: TRBV5-4; CDR3 protein: ASSLVLRSLVDEQY
V gene: TRBV10-1; CDR3 protein: ASSESSVTLNQETQY
V gene: TRBV18; CDR3 protein: ASSRDSYEQY
V gene: TRBV7-2; CDR3 protein: ASSPSPGTGELF
V gene: TRBV5-6; CDR3 protein: ASSFGPGGPVNEQF
V gene: TRBV19; CDR3 protein: ASSPRGTSQNSPLH
V gene: TRBV2; CDR3 protein: ASKSQAIANYGYT